This paragraph reports one TCR beta chain. The antigen is not known. Within the sample, other DNA sequences also encode this same CDR3. Some clones are missing from TCRdb's copy, which holds only in-frame ones; the method was immunoSEQ multiplex PCR. The table shows 30,000 to 40,000 clones, with about three quarters occurring only once. The data stem from a study of STAT5B mutations in CD4+ large granular lymphocyte leukemia. Study-wide results and limits: About 26% of private leukemic clonotypes occurred rarely in other patients' non-leukemic repertoires. 8/27 top patient clones versus 2/35 control clones were TRBV06-family.

This CDR3 region has 13 residues. Unmatched junction bases numbered 1, after V lost 4 bases and J lost 3 bases. CDR1 MNHNS and CDR2 SASEGT come from the germline V gene. The TCR was taken from a human donor in good health. Sequenced: CD4+ T cells from blood buffy coats. The J gene is TRBJ2-7, the V gene TRBV6-1; 9 bases are a match to TRBD1. CDR3 sequence: CASSVDRGYEQYF. The DNA of the CDR3 is TGTGCCAGCAGTGTGGACAGGGGCTACGAGCAGTACTTC.